These 29 T cell receptor beta chains came from one sample sequenced in a study of human T cells and chemical hapten exposure. Described time point: pre-sensitization, week 0. The treatment: therapeutic diphenylcyclopropenone sensitization with weekly scalp DPC. TCRdb re-called the RACE reads with MiXCR, one entry per CDR3 protein. The table lists approximately 52,000 distinct CDR3 sequences, around a tenth of them singletons. The sequencing used whole blood, collected in connection with sensitization to the hapten diphenylcyclopropenone (DPC). These receptors all stem from a woman aged 40-49 years with alopecia areata. Some clones in this sample may be carry-over from other donors' samples.

This clonotype is termed medium-sized. The rearrangement links TRBV6-2 or TRBV6-3 to TRBJ2-1; D perhaps matches TRBD1 (5 bases). Trimming removed 5 bases from V and 7 bases from J, with 12 bases in between. The germline V gene has CDR1 MNHEY and CDR2 SVGEGT. CDR3 length: 13 residues. The CDR3 nucleotides are TGTGCCAGCAGTCAGACAGAAACGAATGAGCAGTTCTTC. Its protein is CASSQTETNEQFF.

There are a few counts of this clonotype. The V gene is TRBV20-1, the J gene TRBJ2-7; D may match TRBD1 or TRBD2 (7 bases each). With 3 bases removed from V and 2 bases from J, the gap between germline ends came to 11 bases. Germline-derived CDR1 and CDR2 are DFQATT and SNEGSKA (reference sequence). The CDR3 spans 13 residues. The CDR3 here is CSARSGGAYEQYF. CDR3 nucleotide sequence: TGCAGTGCTAGGTCAGGGGGGGCCTACGAGCAGTACTTC.

The table lists this clonotype with many counts. This sequence joins TRBV18 and TRBJ2-5; D is tentatively TRBD1 or TRBD2 (6 bases each). Germline CDR1 and CDR2: KGHSH and LQKENI. Trimming took 0 bases from V and 4 from J, leaving 15 bases between them. This CDR3 is built from 16 residues. CDR3 bases: TGTGCCAGCTCACCACCGGGGCCCCGGGGGCCAGAGACCCAGTACTTC. This codes for CASSPPGPRGPETQYF.

The chain couples TRBV29-1 to TRBJ1-2; D is uncertain. V dropped 4 bases and J dropped 4 bases, with 10 bases sitting between them. CDR1 is SQVTM, CDR2 ANQGSEA, per germline. The CDR3 is 12 residues long. CDR3 DNA sequence: TGCAGCGTTGGGGAGGGAATCTATGGCTACACCTTC. Its protein is CSVGEGIYGYTF.

This clonotype was observed a handful of times. The gene calls are TRBV5-1 and TRBJ1-2, with no clear D. This CDR3 is built from 15 residues. From germline, CDR1 is SGHRS and CDR2 YFSETQ. The V gene lost 0 bases and the J gene lost 8 bases, with 17 bases spanning the gap. The CDR3 spells CASSLAPRVAEGYTF. The CDR3 nucleotides read TGCGCCAGCAGCTTGGCTCCCCGAGTAGCGGAAGGCTACACCTTC. Full variable domain (rest looked up from reference TRBV5-1 and TRBJ1-2): KAGVTQTPRYLIKTRGQQVTLSCSPISGHRSVSWYQQTPGQGLQFLFEYFSETQRNKGNFPGRFSGRQFSNSRSEMNVSTLELGDSALYLCASSLAPRVAEGYTFGSGTRLTVV.

The chain is built from TRBV5-1 and TRBJ2-2; D unresolved. This CDR3 is built from 14 residues. V dropped 0 bases and J dropped 4 bases, with 7 bases sitting between them. The germline gives CDR1 SGHRS, CDR2 YFSETQ. The CDR3 DNA is TGCGCCAGCAGCTTGGATCGGTCCACCGGGGAGCTGTTTTTT. This gives the protein CASSLDRSTGELFF. Based on the CDR3 plus reference TRBV5-1 and TRBJ2-2, the full variable domain is KAGVTQTPRYLIKTRGQQVTLSCSPISGHRSVSWYQQTPGQGLQFLFEYFSETQRNKGNFPGRFSGRQFSNSRSEMNVSTLELGDSALYLCASSLDRSTGELFFGEGSRLTVL.

This clonotype was observed at least ten times. The chain has TRBV6-5 and TRBJ2-1; 7 positions match TRBD1. The germline V gene has CDR1 MNHEY and CDR2 SVGAGI. V trimming: 8 bases; J trimming: 6 bases; junction bases outside the gene matches: 7. This CDR3 is 13 amino acids long. CDR3 residues: CASSGTAGNEQFF. CDR3 coding DNA: TGTGCCAGCTCCGGGACAGCCGGCAATGAGCAGTTCTTC.

This chain joins TRBV2 and TRBJ2-2; 9 positions match TRBD1. Unmatched junction bases numbered 4, after V lost 6 bases and J lost 5 bases. The CDR3 runs to 14 residues. Germline assignment: CDR1 SNHLY and CDR2 FYNNEI. CDR3 protein: CASSHGTGTGELFF. The DNA for the CDR3 is TGTGCCAGCAGCCACGGGACAGGGACCGGGGAGCTGTTTTTT.

This clonotype was detected a few times. CDR3 sequence reads: CASSSGQGASWNTEAFF. CDR3 DNA sequence: TGTGCCAGCAGTAGCGGACAGGGGGCTAGTTGGAACACTGAAGCTTTCTTT. The chain uses TRBV6-2 or TRBV6-3 and TRBJ1-1, with 11 bases that match TRBD1. The CDR3 contains 17 residues. V lost 5 bases to trimming and J lost 1 base; unmatched junction nucleotides: 9. Germline lookup yields CDR1 MNHEY and CDR2 SVGEGT.

The chain links TRBV7-9 to TRBJ2-5, with D unclear. With 0 bases removed from V and 2 bases from J, the gap between germline ends came to 4 bases. This CDR3 is 13 amino acids long. Germline assignment: CDR1 SEHNR and CDR2 FQNEAQ (reference sequence). CDR3 amino acids: CASSLAVQETQYF. CDR3 nucleotide sequence: TGTGCCAGCAGCTTAGCTGTTCAAGAGACCCAGTACTTC.

The chain couples TRBV9 to TRBJ1-4; D is undetermined. Germline CDR1 SGDLS, CDR2 YYNGEE. The CDR3 has 14 amino acids. V was trimmed by 0 bases and J by 4 bases, leaving 7 bases between them. The CDR3 loop reads CASSVGDGNEKLFF. The CDR3 region has the DNA TGTGCCAGCAGCGTAGGTGACGGTAATGAAAAACTGTTTTTT.

This clonotype has just a few counts. The chain is built from TRBV5-1 and TRBJ2-1; D is ambiguous. Trimming removed 4 bases at V and 4 bases at J, with 15 bases between. This CDR3 has 15 residues. Germline lookup yields CDR1 SGHRS and CDR2 YFSETQ. The CDR3 nucleotides are TGCGCCAGCAGCACGGACGGCACAACTTACAATGAGCAGTTCTTC. Translated, it gives CASSTDGTTYNEQFF.

Only a few counts were recorded for this clonotype. The chain employs TRBV6-5 and TRBJ2-7; the D gene is possibly TRBD1 (5 bases). Germline lookup yields CDR1 MNHEY and CDR2 SVGAGI. The V end was cut by 6 bases, the J end by 2 bases, with 11 bases between. The CDR3 is made up of 13 amino acids. CDR3 sequence: CASSSTGAYEQYF. The CDR3 region has the DNA TGTGCCAGCAGCAGCACAGGCGCCTACGAGCAGTACTTC.

The chain has TRBV21-1 and TRBJ1-1. TRBV21-1 is a known pseudogene. This CDR3 region has 13 residues. The CDR3 loop reads CASSGPRNTEAFF. CDR3 DNA: TGTGCCAGCAGTGGACCTCGGAACACTGAAGCTTTCTTT.

This clonotype was detected many times. This chain links TRBV5-6 with TRBJ1-1; D is undetermined. This CDR3 is 15 amino acids long. V was trimmed by 2 bases and J by 7 bases, leaving 18 bases between them. The germline CDR1 and CDR2 sequences are SGHDT and YYEEEE. The CDR3 bases are TGTGCCAGCAGCTTCCTTTCCCCGGCGTACGATGAAGCTTTCTTT. As protein: CASSFLSPAYDEAFF.

The rearrangement joins TRBV20-1 to TRBJ1-2; D is undetermined. V lost 5 bases, J lost 3 bases, and 16 bases lay in between. This CDR3 spans 14 amino acids. Germline V lookup: CDR1 DFQATT, CDR2 SNEGSKA (reference sequence). The DNA for the CDR3 is TGCAGTGCTTTAAAGCCAGGCTTACACTATGGCTACACCTTC. Protein sequence: CSALKPGLHYGYTF.

This clonotype was observed a handful of times. This chain joins TRBV6-1 and TRBJ1-2; the D is unclear. Per the germline V gene, CDR1 is MNHNS and CDR2 is SASEGT. The CDR3 is 13 amino acids. V shed 2 bases and J shed 4 bases, with 8 bases lying between them. CDR3 in amino acids: CASSERRFYGYTF. CDR3 DNA sequence: TGTGCCAGCAGTGAAAGACGTTTCTATGGCTACACCTTC.

This clonotype appeared many times. V usage is TRBV6-2 or TRBV6-3 and J usage is TRBJ2-1, with 13 bases lining up with TRBD2. Trimming at V came to 6 bases and at J to 3 bases, leaving 8 bases not matched to a gene. The V gene's germline CDR1 is MNHEY and CDR2 SVGEGT. CDR3 length equals 17 residues. The CDR3 reads CASRTGLAGAVYNEQFF. DNA for the CDR3: TGTGCCAGCAGGACCGGACTAGCGGGGGCCGTCTACAATGAGCAGTTCTTC.

This clonotype has ten or more counts. The chain joins TRBV3-1 to TRBJ2-7; 7 positions agree with TRBD1. This CDR3 comprises 17 residues. V was pared by 4 bases and J by 1 base, with 13 bases of the junction left unmatched. Germline V gives CDR1 LGHDT, CDR2 YNNKEL (reference sequence). The DNA for the CDR3 is TGTGCCAGCAGCCCCAGGGGGTCCGGGGTAGGGTCCTACGAGCAGTACTTC. Translating gives CASSPRGSGVGSYEQYF.

This clonotype was recorded many times. The chain is built from TRBV6-5 and TRBJ2-1; a weak D match, TRBD2 (5 bases). The CDR3 has 15 amino acids. V was pared by 5 bases and J by 0 bases, with 11 bases between. Germline-derived CDR1 and CDR2 are MNHEY and SVGAGI. This CDR3 reads CASSQAAGSYNEQFF. CDR3 nucleotides: TGTGCCAGCAGTCAAGCCGCGGGCTCCTACAATGAGCAGTTCTTC.

This clonotype was picked up many times. The J gene is TRBJ1-2, the V gene TRBV6-5, with D uncertain. Trimming took off 7 bases at V and 3 bases at J, with 15 bases between the two ends. This CDR3 contains 14 residues. Germline V gene lookup returns CDR1 MNHEY and CDR2 SVGAGI. CDR3 bases: TGTGCCAGCAAACGAACGGCCGGTGACTATGGCTACACCTTC. The encoded protein is CASKRTAGDYGYTF.

This chain joins TRBV29-1 and TRBJ2-3, with a tentative D call TRBD1 (7 bases). The germline CDR1 and CDR2 sequences are SQVTM and ANQGSEA. V lost 6 bases, J lost 4 bases, and 23 bases lay in between. The CDR3 sequence is 16 residues long. CDR3 sequence (DNA): TGCAGCGTCCCTTCAGGGGGGTCCGGTGTCGCAGATACGCAGTATTTT. This sequence encodes CSVPSGGSGVADTQYF.

This clonotype was detected many times. This rearrangement joins TRBV20-1 to TRBJ2-5; D perhaps matches TRBD1 (7 bases). Per germline, CDR1 DFQATT and CDR2 SNEGSKA (reference sequence). The CDR3 is 14 amino acids. Trimming took 3 bases from V and 5 from J, leaving 16 bases between them. The CDR3 nucleotides are TGCAGTGCTAGGGACGGAGGGGGCCCGGAGACCCAGTACTTC. It codes for CSARDGGGPETQYF.

Remarks on this clonotype: This sequence may be a read error, since a much larger clone differs from it by one base. The chain couples TRBV4-2 to TRBJ2-7; the D gene is possibly TRBD1 (5 bases). The germline V gene encodes CDR1 LGHNA and CDR2 YNFKEQ. This CDR3 comprises 15 residues. The CDR3 region has the DNA TGTGCCAACAGCCAAGGTAATACAGGAACCTACGAGCAGTACTTC. Its translation: CANSQGNTGTYEQYF.

This clonotype was counted a few times. This chain uses TRBV5-1 with TRBJ2-7; TRBD1 agrees at 8 bases. Germline trimming cut 6 bases from V and 5 bases from J; bases unmatched to any gene: 10. The CDR3 loop spans 14 amino acids. The germline CDR1 and CDR2 sequences are SGHRS and YFSETQ. The CDR3 DNA is TGCGCCAGCACCGCCGGACAGGGAGGCCACGAGCAGTACTTC. Amino acids: CASTAGQGGHEQYF.

This clonotype was found many times. J is TRBJ2-5 and V is TRBV20-1; tentatively, D is TRBD2 (7 bases). V lost 5 bases and J 2 bases, leaving 15 bases between the germline ends. The CDR3 covers 14 residues. Germline V gives CDR1 DFQATT, CDR2 SNEGSKA (reference sequence). CDR3: CSAWEGGRQETQYF. The CDR3 DNA reads TGCAGTGCTTGGGAGGGGGGGAGACAAGAGACCCAGTACTTC.

This clonotype was counted many times. This rearrangement joins TRBV5-4 to TRBJ2-2; D perhaps matches TRBD1 (5 bases). Trimming took 4 bases from V and 4 from J, leaving 11 bases between them. This CDR3 is built from 14 residues. Per germline, CDR1 SGHNT and CDR2 YYREEE (reference sequence). In DNA, the CDR3 is TGTGCCAGCAGCCCACGGACACGCACCGGGGAGCTGTTTTTT. Translating it yields CASSPRTRTGELFF.

This clonotype was detected many times. The chain links TRBV19 to TRBJ1-5; D uncertain. V was cut by 1 base and J by 4 bases, with 5 bases left in between. The CDR3 totals 13 residues. The V gene's germline CDR1 is LNHDA and CDR2 SQIVND (reference sequence). CDR3 bases: TGTGCCAGTAGTATAGGGGAGAATCAGCCCCAGCATTTT. This gives the protein CASSIGENQPQHF.

A note on this clonotype: Its ends do not fully match the called genes, so a read error is possible. The V and J genes are TRBV3-1 and TRBJ2-5; D gene uncertain. The CDR3 extends over 14 amino acids. Germline CDR1 LGHDT, CDR2 YNNKEL (reference sequence). CDR3 bases: TGTGCCAGCAGCCAAGGAAGGAAATTGGAGACCCGGTACTTC. Translating gives CASSQGRKLETRYF.